This entry lists 13 T cell receptor beta chains sequenced from one sample in a study of cytomegalovirus exposure and HLA in healthy donors. The PCR used 60 Vbeta and 13 Jbeta primers. Here immunoSEQ multiplex PCR was the method, and the copy in TCRdb shows in-frame clones only, minus some. Here the sample spans roughly 190,000 clones, around 80% being singletons. Sequenced sample: PBMCs. These receptors were collected from a man aged 18 to 30 in good health and CMV-seronegative.

The V call is TRBV7-6, the J call TRBJ2-1, with 12 bases lining up with TRBD2. Germline CDR1 and CDR2: SGHVS and FNYEAQ. Trimming cost V 3 bases and J 4 bases; bases outside gene matches: 10. This CDR3 region has 18 residues. The CDR3 loop is CASSFIRPGLAGYNEQFF. For the CDR3, the DNA is TGTGCCAGCAGCTTTATAAGACCGGGACTAGCGGGTTACAATGAGCAGTTCTTC.

The chain carries TRBV5-8 and TRBJ1-5; D is unclear. CDR1 is SGHTS and CDR2 is YDEGEE in the germline V gene. V lost 4 bases and J lost 1, with 9 bases in between. The length of the CDR3 is 14 residues. The CDR3 DNA follows: TGTGCCAGCAGCCGGCGGGGAAGCAATCAGCCCCAGCATTTT. It encodes CASSRRGSNQPQHF.

J is TRBJ1-1 and V is TRBV25-1, with TRBD1 identical over 9 bases. Trimming removed 6 bases from V and 5 bases from J; junction bases left unmatched: 10. This CDR3 has 15 amino acids. Germline CDR1 MGHDK, CDR2 SYGVNS. In DNA form, the CDR3 reads TGTGCCAGCAGCGCCCACAGGGGGCGCGGGACTGAAGCTTTCTTT. Translating gives CASSAHRGRGTEAFF.

The CDR3 bases are TGCAGCGTCCTGGGACTTTTTACAGATACGCAGTATTTT. Its protein product is CSVLGLFTDTQYF. V and J are TRBV29-1 and TRBJ2-3; perhaps TRBD2 as D (6 bases). V lost 6 bases and J 3 bases, leaving 13 bases between the germline ends. The CDR3 is 13 amino acids. Germline loops: CDR1 SQVTM, CDR2 ANQGSEA.

CDR3 amino acids: CASSLAAGGIQETQYF. CDR3 nucleotides: TGTGCCAGCAGCTTGGCCGCTGGGGGGATACAAGAGACCCAGTACTTC. V gene TRBV5-5 combines with J gene TRBJ2-5, with D possibly matching TRBD2 (6 bases). The CDR3 runs 16 residues. Germline V CDR1 and CDR2: SGHKS, YYEKEE (reference sequence). V was pared by 0 bases and J by 2 bases, with 14 bases between.

V gene TRBV30 combines with J gene TRBJ2-1; no firm D call. Between the trimmed V and J ends, which lost 3 bases and 3 bases, there was a span of 6 bases. The germline gives CDR1 GTSNPN, CDR2 SVGIG (reference sequence). The CDR3 covers 12 residues. The DNA for the CDR3 is TGTGCCTGGAGACGAGGCTACAATGAGCAGTTCTTC. As protein: CAWRRGYNEQFF.

This chain uses TRBV19 with TRBJ1-5; no definite D call. The germline V gene encodes CDR1 LNHDA and CDR2 SQIVND (reference sequence). This CDR3 has 15 residues. Trimming cost V 3 bases and J 3 bases, with 12 bases left between them. CDR3 bases: TGTGCCAGTAGTATGGTACAGATATTCAATCAGCCCCAGCATTTT. The encoded protein is CASSMVQIFNQPQHF.

This chain connects TRBV6-5 to TRBJ2-1; no reliable D call. Germline lookup yields CDR1 MNHEY and CDR2 SVGAGI. Between the trimmed V and J ends, which lost 5 bases and 6 bases, there was a span of 5 bases. The CDR3 has 11 residues. The CDR3 loop is CASSHSNEQFF. The CDR3 DNA is TGTGCCAGCAGTCACAGCAATGAGCAGTTCTTC.

This chain connects TRBV5-1 to TRBJ2-7; no reliable D call. The CDR3 length is 16 residues. Trimming removed 0 bases at V and 0 bases at J, with 13 bases between. The germline V gene has CDR1 SGHRS and CDR2 YFSETQ. For the CDR3, the DNA is TGCGCCAGCAGCTTGGTTATGGCGTCTAGCTCCTACGAGCAGTACTTC. This codes for CASSLVMASSSYEQYF.

CDR3 nucleotides: TGTGCCAGCAGCTTAGCTGGCCAGGCCCGCTCTGGAAACACCATATATTTT. Amino acids: CASSLAGQARSGNTIYF. V gene TRBV7-8 combines with J gene TRBJ1-3; no clear D. The CDR3 loop spans 17 amino acids. The V gene lost 0 bases and the J gene lost 0 bases, with 12 bases spanning the gap. Germline V lookup: CDR1 SGHVS, CDR2 FQNEAQ.

This clone was seen only once. This chain joins TRBV5-4 and TRBJ2-5, with 10 bases aligning to TRBD2. Losses at the gene ends were 0 bases for V and 5 bases for J; bases not matched to a gene: 4. Germline V CDR1 and CDR2: SGHNT, YYREEE (reference sequence). CDR3 length: 15 residues. CDR3 bases: TGTGCCAGCAGCTTGGTTGGGACTAGCGTGGAGACCCAGTACTTC. Residues: CASSLVGTSVETQYF.

This clone has just one count. The chain's CDR3 is CASVPGLATHNEQFF. The DNA for the CDR3 is TGTGCCAGCGTCCCGGGACTAGCCACCCACAATGAGCAGTTCTTC. V usage is TRBV4-2 and J usage is TRBJ2-1, with 9 nucleotides matching TRBD2. The J segment lost 5 bases and the V segment lost 8 bases, leaving 10 bases of the junction unmatched. This CDR3 is built from 15 residues. Germline CDR1 LGHNA, CDR2 YNFKEQ.

The CDR3 is CASNLCVGSGGANQPQHF. In nucleotides, the CDR3 is TGCGCCAGCAACCTCTGTGTGGGTTCAGGAGGGGCCAATCAGCCCCAGCATTTT. V and J are TRBV23-1 and TRBJ1-5, with a weak D call TRBD1 (5 bases). TRBV23-1 is recorded as an ORF, its role being uncertain. V was pared by 7 bases and J by 3 bases, with 25 bases between. CDR3 length equals 18 residues.